The following is a T cell receptor beta chain sequence with its context. The source of the sample is a study of OX40 agonist ivuxolimab in advanced cancers. As for the study in general: Partial responses were achieved by three patients, one with hepatocellular carcinoma and two with cutaneous melanoma.

Repertoires were generated with immunoSEQ multiplex PCR, while TCRdb's copy carries only in-frame clones and drops some. The table shows some 80,000 clones, with around nine tenths occurring only once. This CDR3 is 13 amino acids long. Germline V CDR1 and CDR2: SGHTA, FQGNSA. The V and J ends lost 5 bases and 5 bases, in that order; junction bases with no gene match: 3. This TCR was sampled from an adult with an advanced solid tumor such as melanoma, head and neck, liver or kidney cancer. The chain couples TRBV7-2 to TRBJ2-7; 10 bases are a match to TRBD1. The sample here was CD4+ or CD8+ T cells sorted from blood, taken in a trial of the OX40 agonist ivuxolimab. The CDR3 sequence is CASSTDRGHEQYF. CDR3 coding DNA: TGTGCCAGCAGCACCGACAGGGGGCACGAGCAGTACTTC.